This T cell receptor (beta chain) originates from a study of CD8 T cells in ankylosing spondylitis. Study-level results: Ankylosing spondylitis blood seemed to carry a telltale TCR beta motif made of fewer than ten highly homologous variants.

J gave up 8 bases and V 5 bases, and 7 bases lay outside the gene matches. The CDR3 spans 16 residues. From germline, CDR1 is KGHDR and CDR2 SFDVKD. This clonotype was recorded a few times. The antigen is not known. TCRdb fed the 5' RACE reads into MiXCR, producing one record per CDR3 protein. The table lists approximately 140,000 distinct CDR3 sequences, 15% to 20% of them singletons. The sequence was obtained from a male donor with ankylosing spondylitis. Source material: blood, either unsorted or a sorted T cell fraction (not recorded which). The chain employs TRBV24-1 and TRBJ2-2, with 13 bases lining up with TRBD2. The CDR3: CATSVVGTSGNGELFF. In DNA, the CDR3 is TGTGCCACCAGTGTTGTCGGGACTAGCGGGAATGGGGAGCTGTTTTTT.